These 18 T cell receptor beta chains originate from one sample sequenced in a study of radiation and T cells in renal cell carcinoma. The table came from immunoSEQ multiplex PCR; TCRdb's copy has only in-frame clones and leaves some out. In the table there are about 16,000 clones, about two thirds of which are singletons. Sample treatment: treatment-naive control, cytoreductive nephrectomy. Specimen: tumor tissue, collected from a patient whose treatment was nephrectomy without radiotherapy. These receptors all come from a man between 60 and 75 years old with renal cell carcinoma.

This chain uses TRBV4-1 with TRBJ2-3; D is undetermined. The germline CDR1 and CDR2 sequences are MGHRA and YSYEKL. The CDR3 loop spans 17 amino acids. V was trimmed by 0 bases and J by 2 bases, leaving 15 bases between them. The DNA for the CDR3 is TGCGCCAGCAGCCAAGATGTAGAGGCCTACCCCACAGATACGCAGTATTTT. Amino acid sequence: CASSQDVEAYPTDTQYF.

This chain uses TRBV25-1 with TRBJ2-2, with D possibly TRBD1 on 6 matching bases. The germline V gene has CDR1 MGHDK and CDR2 SYGVNS. The CDR3 length is 14 residues. Trimming removed 3 bases from V and 4 bases from J, with 9 bases in between. The CDR3 sequence is CASSEGAFTGELFF. DNA of the CDR3: TGTGCCAGCAGTGAGGGGGCTTTCACCGGGGAGCTGTTTTTT.

V is TRBV7-6 and J is TRBJ2-7, with D perhaps assigned TRBD1 or TRBD2 (5 bases each). V shed 5 bases and J shed 2 bases, with 10 bases lying between them. Germline-derived CDR1 and CDR2 are SGHVS and FNYEAQ. The CDR3 has 13 amino acids. The CDR3 DNA follows: TGTGCCAGCAGCCGTGGGGGTACCTACGAGCAGTACTTC. Protein: CASSRGGTYEQYF.

The chain carries TRBV5-6 and TRBJ2-6; maybe TRBD2 (5 bases). Germline values: CDR1 SGHDT, CDR2 YYEEEE. Trimming pared 3 bases from V and 9 bases from J, leaving 13 bases between. The CDR3 extends over 14 amino acids. The CDR3 DNA is TGTGCCAGCAGCTCGGGGAGCGGAGGCAACGTCCTGACTTTC. Encoded protein: CASSSGSGGNVLTF.

Here the CDR3 reads CASSPEAYTGAKNIQYF. CDR3 DNA sequence: TGTGCCAGCAGCCCGGAGGCTTACACAGGAGCCAAAAACATTCAGTACTTC. The genes are TRBV5-5 and TRBJ2-4, with D perhaps assigned TRBD1 or TRBD2 (5 bases each). There are 17 residues in the CDR3. CDR1 and CDR2 (germline): SGHKS, YYEKEE (reference sequence). With 4 bases removed from V and 0 bases from J, the gap between germline ends came to 17 bases.

The chain employs TRBV11-2 and TRBJ1-5, with unresolved D. Trimming removed 1 base at V and 1 base at J, with 8 bases between. Germline V CDR1 and CDR2: SGHAT, FQNNGV. This CDR3 has 15 amino acids. The CDR3 sequence: CASSLGAPSNQPQHF. DNA for the CDR3: TGTGCCAGCAGCTTAGGGGCTCCGAGCAATCAGCCCCAGCATTTT. The whole variable domain, filled in from reference TRBV11-2 and TRBJ1-5, reads EAGVAQSPRYKIIEKRQSVAFWCNPISGHATLYWYQQILGQGPKLLIQFQNNGVVDDSQLPKDRFSAERLKGVDSTLKIQPAKLEDSAVYLCASSLGAPSNQPQHFGDGTRLSIL.

The chain joins TRBV5-5 to TRBJ2-3; 16 bases map to TRBD2. This CDR3 comprises 18 residues. With V trimmed by 4 bases and J by 5 bases, 10 bases remained unmatched. Germline-derived CDR1 and CDR2 are SGHKS and YYEKEE (reference sequence). CDR3 sequence (DNA): TGTGCCAGCAGCATCTATTTGGGACTAGCGGGAGGGGGAGATACGCAGTATTTT. This codes for CASSIYLGLAGGGDTQYF.

The chain recombines TRBV18 with TRBJ2-2; D unresolved. The V and J ends lost 2 bases and 2 bases respectively, with 15 bases between them. This CDR3 is built from 17 residues. Germline V gene sequence: CDR1 KGHSH, CDR2 LQKENI. The CDR3 DNA is TGTGCCAGCTCACCAGGGCCACTTTCACTTAACACCGGGGAGCTGTTTTTT. It translates to CASSPGPLSLNTGELFF.

The chain combines TRBV5-1 with TRBJ1-2; D not resolved. V lost 6 bases and J 4 bases, leaving 16 bases between the germline ends. The germline V gene encodes CDR1 SGHRS and CDR2 YFSETQ. The CDR3 covers 14 residues. The CDR3 nucleotides are TGCGCCAGCACCACCGGATTAGGTCTCTATGGCTACACCTTC. This gives the protein CASTTGLGLYGYTF.

The V and J genes are TRBV5-6 and TRBJ2-5; no reliable D call. V lost 0 bases and J lost 2, with 8 bases in between. There are 14 residues in the CDR3. The germline CDR1 and CDR2 sequences are SGHDT and YYEEEE. CDR3 protein: CASSLGPTQETQYF. The CDR3 bases are TGTGCCAGCAGCTTGGGGCCGACACAAGAGACCCAGTACTTC.

This clone was detected a few times. J is TRBJ2-7 and V is TRBV11-2; D ambiguous. The CDR3 consists of 12 residues. V was cut by 5 bases and J by 7 bases, with 12 bases left in between. Germline CDR1 is SGHAT and CDR2 is FQNNGV. CDR3 amino acids: CASSTSPTEQYF. CDR3 DNA sequence: TGTGCCAGCAGCACATCCCCGACAGAGCAGTACTTC.

The rearrangement joins TRBV28 to TRBJ1-1, with unresolved D. The CDR3 has 12 residues. Trimming removed 8 bases at V and 7 bases at J, with 14 bases between. Germline values: CDR1 MDHEN, CDR2 SYDVKM. The CDR3 protein is CASCTGLGEAFF. The CDR3 DNA sequence: TGTGCCAGCTGTACGGGGTTGGGTGAAGCTTTCTTT.

This chain connects TRBV5-6 to TRBJ2-2; tentatively, D is TRBD1 (5 bases). The V end lost 4 bases, the J end lost 1 base, and 17 bases lay between the germline ends. CDR1 and CDR2 (germline): SGHDT, YYEEEE. The CDR3 sequence is 17 residues long. CDR3: CASSPGFGARNTGELFF. Here the CDR3 DNA reads TGTGCCAGCAGCCCCGGGTTTGGGGCAAGGAACACCGGGGAGCTGTTTTTT.

The chain carries TRBV11-2 and TRBJ2-7, with D perhaps matching TRBD1 or TRBD2 (5 bases each). The CDR3 has 15 amino acids. In germline, CDR1 is SGHAT, CDR2 FQNNGV. Trimming cost V 2 bases and J 7 bases, with 18 bases left between them. The CDR3 is CASSLFQGRSGEQYF. In DNA, the CDR3 is TGTGCCAGCAGCTTATTCCAGGGACGTTCAGGGGAGCAGTACTTC.

The chain is built from TRBV6-6 and TRBJ1-4, with D maybe TRBD1 (5 bases). Germline assignment: CDR1 MNHNY and CDR2 SVGAGI (reference sequence). The CDR3 consists of 13 residues. The ends were cut back, 3 bases at V and 5 bases at J, with 7 bases in the middle. The CDR3 sequence is CASSYSGNEKLFF. CDR3 nucleotides: TGTGCCAGCAGTTATTCAGGGAATGAAAAACTGTTTTTT.

The chain carries TRBV5-1 and TRBJ1-1, with D perhaps matching TRBD1 (5 bases). Deletions cut 5 bases from V and 5 bases from J, with 19 bases between. The CDR3 is made up of 15 amino acids. Germline V gene lookup returns CDR1 SGHRS and CDR2 YFSETQ. CDR3: CASSVGTAVVTEAFF. The CDR3 DNA follows: TGCGCCAGCAGTGTCGGGACCGCGGTTGTGACTGAAGCTTTCTTT.

CDR3 sequence: CASSRSDTQYF. The CDR3 DNA is TGTGCCAGCAGCAGGTCAGATACGCAGTATTTT. The chain combines TRBV5-6 with TRBJ2-3, with unresolved D. The V end lost 4 bases, the J end lost 4 bases, and 4 bases lay between the germline ends. The germline V gene has CDR1 SGHDT and CDR2 YYEEEE. The CDR3 totals 11 residues. The whole variable domain, remainder taken from reference TRBV5-6 and TRBJ2-3, is DAGVTQSPTHLIKTRGQQVTLRCSPKSGHDTVSWYQQALGQGPQFIFQYYEEEERQRGNFPDRFSGHQFPNYSSELNVNALLLGDSALYLCASSRSDTQYFGPGTRLTVL.

This clone has more than one count but fewer than ten. V and J are TRBV28 and TRBJ1-2; D call uncertain. V was clipped by 5 bases and J by 4 bases, with 11 bases between them. Germline CDR1 and CDR2: MDHEN and SYDVKM. The CDR3 loop spans 13 amino acids. CDR3: CASSPSSGYGYTF. CDR3 sequence (DNA): TGTGCCAGCAGTCCTTCTTCGGGCTATGGCTACACCTTC.